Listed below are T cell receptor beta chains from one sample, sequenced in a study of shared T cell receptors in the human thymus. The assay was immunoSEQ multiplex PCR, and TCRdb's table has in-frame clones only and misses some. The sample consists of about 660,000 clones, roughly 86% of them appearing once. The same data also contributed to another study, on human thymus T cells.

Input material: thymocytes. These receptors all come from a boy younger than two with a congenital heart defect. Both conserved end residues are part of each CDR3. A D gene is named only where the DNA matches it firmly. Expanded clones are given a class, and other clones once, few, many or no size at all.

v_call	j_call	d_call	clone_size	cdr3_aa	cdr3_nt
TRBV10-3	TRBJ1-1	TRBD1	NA	CAISVTGGNTEAFF	TGTGCCATCAGTGTGACAGGGGGTAACACTGAAGCTTTCTTT
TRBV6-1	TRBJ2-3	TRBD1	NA	CASSEPGQGTDTQYF	TGTGCCAGCAGTGAACCAGGACAGGGGACAGATACGCAGTATTTT
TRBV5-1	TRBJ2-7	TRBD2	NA	CASSCTIGTSGFPSYEQYF	TGCGCCAGCAGCTGCACGATCGGGACTAGCGGGTTCCCCTCCTACGAGCAGTACTTC
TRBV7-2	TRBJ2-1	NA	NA	CASSCDQATSYNEQFF	TGTGCCAGCAGCTGCGACCAGGCCACCTCCTACAATGAGCAGTTCTTC
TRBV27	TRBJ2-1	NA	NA	CASSLGGAGLFSYNEQFF	TGTGCCAGCAGTTTAGGCGGGGCGGGCCTCTTCTCCTACAATGAGCAGTTCTTC
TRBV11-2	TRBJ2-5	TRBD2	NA	CASSLEVPQRGQETQYF	TGTGCCAGCAGCTTAGAGGTCCCTCAGCGGGGCCAAGAGACCCAGTACTTC
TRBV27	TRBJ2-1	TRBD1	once	CASSRTGSEQFF	TGTGCCAGCAGCCGGACAGGGAGTGAGCAGTTCTTC
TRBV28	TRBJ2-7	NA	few	CASSLPRRGYEQYF	TGTGCCAGCAGTTTACCGAGACGCGGCTACGAGCAGTACTTC
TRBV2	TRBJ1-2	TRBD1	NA	CASREDRGQLYGYTF	TGTGCCAGCAGGGAGGACAGGGGACAACTATATGGCTACACCTTC
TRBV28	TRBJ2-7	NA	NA	CASSLLQGTYEQYF	TGTGCCAGCAGTTTATTACAGGGTACCTACGAGCAGTACTTC
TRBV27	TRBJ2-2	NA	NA	CASSLYSGTGELFF	TGTGCCAGCAGTTTATACTCCGGCACCGGGGAGCTGTTTTTT
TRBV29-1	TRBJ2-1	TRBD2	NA	CSVGAGGPRSSYNEQFF	TGCAGCGTTGGAGCGGGGGGGCCCCGGAGCTCCTACAATGAGCAGTTCTTC
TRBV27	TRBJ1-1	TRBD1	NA	CASSSGTGGTEAFF	TGTGCCAGCAGTTCCGGGACAGGGGGCACTGAAGCTTTCTTT
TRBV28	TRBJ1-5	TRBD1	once	CALGQGGNQPQHF	TGTGCCCTGGGACAGGGCGGCAATCAGCCCCAGCATTTT
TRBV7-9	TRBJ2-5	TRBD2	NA	CASSLALREGFQETQYF	TGTGCCAGCAGCTTAGCGTTACGGGAGGGCTTTCAAGAGACCCAGTACTTC
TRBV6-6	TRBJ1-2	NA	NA	CASSYSRQGHGYTF	TGTGCCAGCAGTTACTCTCGGCAGGGTCATGGCTACACCTTC
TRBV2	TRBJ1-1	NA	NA	CASSESDRTNTEAFF	TGTGCCAGCAGTGAAAGTGACAGGACTAACACTGAAGCTTTCTTT
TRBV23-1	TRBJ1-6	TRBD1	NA	CASSRDRGRDSPLHF	TGCGCCAGCAGTCGCGACAGGGGGCGGGATTCACCCCTCCACTTT
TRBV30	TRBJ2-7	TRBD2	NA	CAWNLAGAFYEQYF	TGTGCCTGGAACCTAGCGGGAGCCTTTTACGAGCAGTACTTC
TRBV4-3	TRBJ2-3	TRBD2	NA	CASSQVTSGGRTQYF	TGCGCCAGCAGCCAAGTTACTAGCGGGGGGCGTACGCAGTATTTT
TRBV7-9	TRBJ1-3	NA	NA	CASSSVGGSGNTIYF	TGTGCCAGCAGCTCAGTCGGGGGATCTGGAAACACCATATATTTT
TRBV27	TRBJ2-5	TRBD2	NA	CASSAGTSEVETQYF	TGTGCCAGCAGTGCCGGGACTAGCGAAGTGGAGACCCAGTACTTC
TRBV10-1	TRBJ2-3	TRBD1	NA	CASSESERDRNKEDTDTQYF	TGCGCCAGCAGTGAGTCGGAGAGGGACAGGAACAAAGAGGACACAGATACGCAGTATTTT
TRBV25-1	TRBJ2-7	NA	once	CASSAKGTGGISYEQYF	TGTGCCAGCAGTGCAAAAGGGACCGGGGGAATCTCCTACGAGCAGTACTTC
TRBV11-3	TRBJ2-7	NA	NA	CASSLEDNGTYEQYF	TGTGCCAGCAGCTTAGAGGACAACGGTACCTACGAGCAGTACTTC
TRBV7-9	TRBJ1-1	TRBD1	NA	CASSADRGPPGMNTEAFF	TGTGCCAGCAGCGCGGACAGGGGGCCGCCGGGTATGAACACTGAAGCTTTCTTT
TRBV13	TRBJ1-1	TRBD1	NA	CASSPWTDRADTEAFF	TGTGCCAGCAGCCCGTGGACAGACAGGGCGGACACTGAAGCTTTCTTT
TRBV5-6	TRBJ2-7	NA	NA	CASSLGPGESYEQYF	TGTGCCAGCAGCTTGGGTCCAGGGGAATCCTACGAGCAGTACTTC
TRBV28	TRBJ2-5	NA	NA	CASKGADRFKETQYF	TGTGCCAGTAAAGGCGCCGACAGATTTAAAGAGACCCAGTACTTC
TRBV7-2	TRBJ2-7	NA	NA	CASSSTPGSTGVYEQYF	TGTGCCAGCAGCTCTACCCCCGGGTCTACCGGGGTGTACGAGCAGTACTTC
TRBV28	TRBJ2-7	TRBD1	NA	CASSPGTGVDEQYF	TGTGCCAGCTCCCCCGGGACAGGGGTGGACGAGCAGTACTTC
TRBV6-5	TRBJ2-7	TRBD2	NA	CASSYRAGEDEQYF	TGTGCCAGCAGTTATCGGGCGGGAGAGGACGAGCAGTACTTC
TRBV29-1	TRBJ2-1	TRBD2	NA	CSVRGRGDKQFF	TGCAGCGTTCGCGGGAGGGGGGATAAGCAGTTCTTC
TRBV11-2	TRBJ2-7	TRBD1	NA	CASSSQTGPSYEQYF	TGTGCCAGCAGCTCACAGACAGGGCCATCCTACGAGCAGTACTTC
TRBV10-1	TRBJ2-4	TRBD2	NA	CASSEQTSGDKNIQYF	TGCGCCAGCAGTGAGCAGACTAGCGGGGACAAAAACATTCAGTACTTC
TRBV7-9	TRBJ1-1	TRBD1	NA	CASSFTQGAIPQNTEAFF	TGTGCCAGCAGCTTCACGCAGGGGGCGATCCCCCAGAACACTGAAGCTTTCTTT
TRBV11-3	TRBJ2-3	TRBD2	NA	CASSLDGNGGAGDTQYF	TGTGCCAGCAGCTTAGATGGGAACGGGGGGGCTGGGGATACGCAGTATTTT
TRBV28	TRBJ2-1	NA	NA	CASSLRSRVNEQFF	TGTGCCAGCAGTTTACGGAGCCGGGTCAATGAGCAGTTCTTC
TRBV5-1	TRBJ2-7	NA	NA	CASSLGLEMAYEQYF	TGCGCCAGCAGCTTGGGTCTAGAGATGGCCTACGAGCAGTACTTC
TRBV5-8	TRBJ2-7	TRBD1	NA	CASSLAGTDYEQYF	TGTGCCAGCAGCTTGGCCGGGACAGACTACGAGCAGTACTTC
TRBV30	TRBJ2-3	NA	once	CAWSVLVRREYTDTQYF	TGTGCCTGGAGTGTACTCGTTCGGCGGGAATACACAGATACGCAGTATTTT
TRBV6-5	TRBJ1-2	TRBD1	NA	CASSYTQDRGRYGYTF	TGTGCCAGCAGTTACACCCAGGACAGGGGAAGGTATGGCTACACCTTC
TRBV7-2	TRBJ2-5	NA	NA	CASSLAPERALFSQYF	TGTGCCAGCAGCTTAGCGCCAGAGCGAGCCTTGTTTTCCCAGTACTTC
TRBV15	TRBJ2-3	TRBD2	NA	CATSRYHGLATDTQYF	TGTGCCACCAGCAGATACCACGGACTAGCAACAGATACGCAGTATTTT
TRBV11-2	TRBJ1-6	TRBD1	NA	CASSPPTGNSPLHF	TGTGCCAGCAGCCCGCCGACAGGGAACTCACCCCTCCACTTT
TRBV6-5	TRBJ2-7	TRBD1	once	CASRADRVREQYF	TGTGCCAGCAGGGCCGACAGGGTGCGCGAGCAGTACTTC
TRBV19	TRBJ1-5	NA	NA	CASSIWPLLLRQPQHF	TGTGCCAGTAGTATATGGCCCCTATTACTAAGGCAGCCCCAGCATTTT
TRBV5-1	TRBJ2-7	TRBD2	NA	CASSLGPEREVPYEQYF	TGCGCCAGCAGCTTGGGGCCGGAGCGGGAGGTCCCCTACGAGCAGTACTTC